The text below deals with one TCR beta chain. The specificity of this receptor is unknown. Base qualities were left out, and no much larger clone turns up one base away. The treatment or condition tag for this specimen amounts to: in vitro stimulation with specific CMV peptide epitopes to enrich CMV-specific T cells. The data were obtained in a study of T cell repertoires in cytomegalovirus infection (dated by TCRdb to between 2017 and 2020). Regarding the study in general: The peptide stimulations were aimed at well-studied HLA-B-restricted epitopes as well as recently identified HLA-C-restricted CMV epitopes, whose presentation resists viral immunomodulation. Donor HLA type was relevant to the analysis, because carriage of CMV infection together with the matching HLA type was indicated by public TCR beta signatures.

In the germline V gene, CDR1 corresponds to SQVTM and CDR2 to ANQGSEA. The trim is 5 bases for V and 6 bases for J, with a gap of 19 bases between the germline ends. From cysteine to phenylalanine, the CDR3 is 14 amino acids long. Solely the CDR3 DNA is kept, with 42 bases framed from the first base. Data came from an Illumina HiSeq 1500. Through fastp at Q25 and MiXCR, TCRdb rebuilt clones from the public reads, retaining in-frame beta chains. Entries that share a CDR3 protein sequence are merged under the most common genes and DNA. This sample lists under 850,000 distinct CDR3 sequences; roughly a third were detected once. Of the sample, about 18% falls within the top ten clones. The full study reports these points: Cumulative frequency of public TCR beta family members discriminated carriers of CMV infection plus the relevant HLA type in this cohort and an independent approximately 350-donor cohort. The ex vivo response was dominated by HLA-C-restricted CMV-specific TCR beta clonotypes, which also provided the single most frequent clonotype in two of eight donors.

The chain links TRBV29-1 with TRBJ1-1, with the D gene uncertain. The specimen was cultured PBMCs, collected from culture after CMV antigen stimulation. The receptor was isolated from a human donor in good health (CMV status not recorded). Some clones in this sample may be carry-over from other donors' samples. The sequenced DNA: TGCAGCGTTCCCGGGAAAGGAGGCGTCGCTGAAGCTTTCTTT. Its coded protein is CSVPGKGGVAEAFF.